Shown below are 20 T cell receptor beta chains from a single sample sequenced in a study of CD8+ T cells in alopecia areata. RNA extraction was followed by reverse transcription into cDNA, which acted as the sequencing template. Clones were sequenced by immunoSEQ multiplex PCR, and TCRdb holds only the in-frame ones, with some missing. Observed in the sample are 270,000 or so clones, none of them singletons. Sorting relied on CD4, CD8alpha, NKG2D, NKG2ACE and other markers applied to pooled cutaneous lymph node cells. Sequenced input: CD4+ T cells sorted from a lymph node. Source of these receptors: a C3H/HeJ mouse with alopecia areata. For this strain, the MHC haplotype corresponds to H2-k.

A few counts support this clone. Mouse germline and gene names are used. The CDR3 extends 4 residues past the end of the read, so its final part is completed from the germline J gene. Other DNA sequences in the same sample also yield this CDR3. The chain couples TRBV5 to TRBJ2-1; 11 bases map to TRBD1. Per germline, CDR1 LGHNA and CDR2 YNLKQL (reference sequence). Trimming at V came to 3 bases and at J to 1 base, leaving 2 bases not matched to a gene. The CDR3 extends over 16 amino acids. The CDR3: CASSQGTGGNYAEQFF. The part of the CDR3 DNA that was read is TGTGCCAGCAGCCAGGGGACAGGGGGAAACTATGCT.

There are a few counts of this clone. Mouse gene names and germline throughout. With the read ending 4 residues before the CDR3 end, the germline J gene is used to fill in that end. The gene calls are TRBV13-3 and TRBJ2-3; 8 nucleotides match TRBD1. Germline V gene data show CDR1 as NNHDY and CDR2 as SYVADS. The trim removed 5 bases at V and 0 bases at J, leaving 5 bases unmatched. CDR3 length: 15 residues. Incomplete CDR3 DNA: TGTGCCAGCAGCGTGGACAGGGCTAGTGCAGAA. Its translation: CASSVDRASAE. The entire CDR3 reads CASSVDRASAETLYF.

In its sample, this clone was seen a few times. Gene names are mouse gene names. The sequenced fragment ends 4 residues before the CDR3 boundary, so the rest is inferred from the germline J gene. V usage is TRBV13-1 and J usage is TRBJ2-7; perhaps TRBD1 as D (5 bases). This CDR3 is built from 14 residues. Germline CDR1 reads NSHNY; CDR2 reads SYGAGN. CDR3 DNA (partial): TGTGCCAGCAGTGATGAGGGGAAGAAGTAT. This codes for CASSDEGKKY. The entire CDR3 protein reads CASSDEGKKYEQYF.

This clone was picked up a small number of times. The germline and genes are mouse ones. The CDR3 is cut off 4 residues early in the read; its end comes from the germline J gene. Other DNA sequences of this sample code for an identical CDR3. The V gene is TRBV1, the J gene TRBJ2-3; 7 bases are a match to TRBD1. Germline V gene lookup returns CDR1 NSQYPW and CDR2 LRSPGD (reference sequence). V trimming: 3 bases; J trimming: 3 bases; junction bases outside the gene matches: 0. The CDR3 contains 13 residues. The sequenced CDR3 bases are TGCACCTGCAGTGCGACAGGGGCAGAA. Translating gives CTCSATGAE. The full CDR3 protein reads CTCSATGAETLYF.

There are a few counts of this clone. Gene names and germline match the mouse. The sequenced fragment ends 4 residues before the CDR3 boundary, so the rest is inferred from the germline J gene. This chain uses TRBV14 with TRBJ2-7, with TRBD1 matching 11 bases. The length of the CDR3 is 16 residues. In germline, CDR1 is SGHDT, CDR2 FRDEAV. The CDR3 DNA, read in part, is TGTGCCAGCAGTTCCCCCCGGGGACAGGGGGGTTAT. This gives the protein CASSSPRGQGGY. The entire CDR3 reads CASSSPRGQGGYEQYF. Complete variable domain (other parts from reference TRBV14 and TRBJ2-7): EAGVTQSPRYAVLQEGQAVSFWCDPISGHDTLYWYQQPRDQGPQLLVYFRDEAVIDNSQLPSDRFSAVRPKGTNSTLKIQSAKQGDTATYLCASSSPRGQGGYEQYFGPGTRLTVL.

Comments on this clone: Gene names follow the mouse nomenclature. The CDR3 is cut off 4 residues early in the read; its end comes from the germline J gene. This chain joins TRBV19 and TRBJ1-1, with D uncertain. The CDR3 spans 13 residues. CDR1 and CDR2 (germline): FNHDT, SITEND (reference sequence). V was shortened by 3 bases and J by 0 bases, with 6 bases between the two germline ends. The part of the CDR3 DNA that was read is TGTGCCAGCAGTACACAAGCAAACACA. As protein: CASSTQANT. The whole CDR3 sequence reads CASSTQANTEVFF.

This clone came up a few times. Gene names follow the mouse nomenclature. The read stops 4 residues short of the end of the CDR3; the missing end is completed from the germline J gene. The same CDR3 is also encoded by other DNA sequences in this sample. The J gene is TRBJ2-1, the V gene TRBV13-1, with TRBD1 as a possible D gene (6 bases). Germline CDR1 and CDR2: NSHNY and SYGAGN. This CDR3 contains 14 residues. The germline V and J ends were trimmed by 5 bases and 1 base, with 10 bases remaining between them. The CDR3 bases that were read are TGTGCCAGCAGGCAGGGGAGGAACTATGCT. Translated: CASRQGRNYA. The CDR3 reads in full as CASRQGRNYAEQFF.

This clone showed up many times. Each gene name is a mouse one. The read ends 4 residues early relative to the CDR3; the germline J gene fills the gap. The chain joins TRBV3 to TRBJ2-2, with 13 bases lining up with TRBD2. Germline V CDR1 and CDR2: SNHLY, FYNGKV (reference sequence). V lost 3 bases and J lost 0; bases outside the gene matches: 1. This CDR3 contains 17 residues. The sequenced part of the CDR3 DNA is TGTGCCAGCAGCTTGGACTGGGGGGGCTCAAACACCGGG. Protein product: CASSLDWGGSNTG. In full, the CDR3 is CASSLDWGGSNTGQLYF.

Only a few counts were recorded for this clone. Gene names denote mouse genes. The read comes to an end 4 residues before the CDR3 does, leaving the germline J gene to fill in the end. The chain recombines TRBV19 with TRBJ2-5; 8 bases are a match to TRBD1. The CDR3 length is 14 residues. The germline V gene encodes CDR1 FNHDT and CDR2 SITEND (reference sequence). The sequenced CDR3 bases are TGTGCCAGCAGTTTGCGGGACAGGAAAGAC. Protein: CASSLRDRKD. The full CDR3 is CASSLRDRKDTQYF.

As for this clone: The listed genes are named as in mouse. The read comes to an end 4 residues before the CDR3 does, leaving the germline J gene to fill in the end. Other DNA sequences in this sample translate to the same CDR3. This chain connects TRBV19 to TRBJ1-1, with 7 bases identical to TRBD1. CDR3 length equals 13 residues. Germline lookup yields CDR1 FNHDT and CDR2 SITEND (reference sequence). V shed 5 bases and J 4 bases; nucleotides not matched to a gene: 5. CDR3 bases read: TGTGCCAGCAGGACAGGGAGAGGCACA. Protein product: CASRTGRGT. The full CDR3 sequence reads CASRTGRGTEVFF.

This clone was seen a handful of times. Gene names are the mouse ones. The CDR3 sequence is CASSRSINQDTQYF. The CDR3 bases that were read are TGTGCCAGCAGCCGCAGTATTAACCAAGAC. The chain carries TRBV14 and TRBJ2-5; no clear D. Read data end 4 residues before the CDR3 end; the end is taken from the germline J gene. The CDR3 totals 14 residues. Trimming shortened V by 5 bases and J by 0 bases, and 10 bases separated the two germline ends. The germline V gene has CDR1 SGHDT and CDR2 FRDEAV.

With respect to this clone: Any gene name here is a mouse gene name. The CDR3 goes on 4 residues after the read ends, and that part is filled in from the germline J gene. Other nucleotide sequences from this sample produce the same CDR3. The J gene is TRBJ2-3, the V gene TRBV1; TRBD2 aligns across 9 bases. The CDR3 covers 15 residues. Germline V CDR1 and CDR2: NSQYPW, LRSPGD (reference sequence). The V segment lost 6 bases and the J segment 0 bases; nucleotides outside the gene matches: 4. The CDR3 loop is CTCSPDWGSAETLYF. CDR3 DNA, as far as it was read: TGCACCTGCAGCCCCGACTGGGGGAGTGCAGAA.

A few counts support this clone. Genes and germline come from the mouse. The CDR3 end falls 4 residues outside the read, so it is completed with the germline J gene. The J gene is TRBJ2-5, the V gene TRBV13-1, with 12 bases matching TRBD1. The CDR3 consists of 16 residues. The germline gives CDR1 NSHNY, CDR2 SYGAGN. The CDR3 sequence is CASSDWDRGQEDTQYF. The sequenced part of the CDR3 DNA is TGTGCCAGCAGTGATTGGGACAGGGGGCAGGAGGAC.

The table lists this clone with a few counts. A much larger clone is a single base away; this may be a read error. Here the gene names and germline are mouse. The missing CDR3 end, 4 residues past where the read stops, is filled in from the germline J gene. Other DNA variants within this sample encode the same CDR3. The V call is TRBV1, the J call TRBJ2-2; 7 bases map to TRBD2. The V gene end was trimmed by 0 bases and the J gene end by 0 bases; junction bases not matched to a gene: 1. The CDR3 runs 16 residues. CDR1 and CDR2 from the germline V gene are NSQYPW and LRSPGD (reference sequence). The DNA read from the CDR3 is TGCACCTGCAGTGCAGACCTGGGGGCAAACACCGGG. Translated, it gives CTCSADLGANTG. The complete CDR3 reads CTCSADLGANTGQLYF.

Only a few counts were recorded for this clone. Gene names are the mouse ones. Read data end 4 residues before the CDR3 end; the end is taken from the germline J gene. The V gene is TRBV1, the J gene TRBJ2-7; TRBD2 aligns across 9 bases. The CDR3 totals 14 residues. The V gene's germline CDR1 is NSQYPW and CDR2 LRSPGD (reference sequence). J was trimmed by 0 bases and V by 4 bases; bases with no gene match: 1. The chain's CDR3 is CTCSVGGASYEQYF. CDR3 DNA (partial): TGCACCTGCAGTGTTGGGGGGGCCTCCTAT.

This clone was detected a few times. Gene names refer to mouse genes. The CDR3 end lies 4 residues beyond the end of the read and is filled in from the germline J gene. Different DNA sequences within this sample yield the same CDR3. The chain is built from TRBV1 and TRBJ1-2; 10 nucleotides agree with TRBD1. The CDR3 runs to 15 residues. In germline, CDR1 is NSQYPW, CDR2 LRSPGD (reference sequence). Trimming at V came to 3 bases and at J to 2 bases, leaving 3 bases not matched to a gene. Incomplete CDR3 DNA: TGCACCTGCAGTGCGGGACAGGGGAGGAACTCC. Protein product: CTCSAGQGRNS. The entire CDR3 protein is CTCSAGQGRNSDYTF.

Points on this clone: Gene names are mouse gene names. The read terminates 4 residues before the CDR3 end, so the remaining end is supplied by the germline J gene. The J gene is TRBJ2-3, the V gene TRBV19; TRBD2 agrees at 7 bases. This CDR3 spans 15 amino acids. V lost 2 bases and J lost 1; bases outside the gene matches: 4. Germline CDR1 reads FNHDT; CDR2 reads SITEND (reference sequence). The chain's CDR3 is CASSMSLGGAETLYF. The CDR3 DNA, read in part, is TGTGCCAGCAGTATGAGCCTGGGGGGTGCAGAA.

This clone appeared a few times. Germline and genes here are mouse. The CDR3 end is not reached by the read, which stops 3 residues before it; the germline J gene fills it in. The chain recombines TRBV19 with TRBJ1-6, with D possibly matching TRBD1 (6 bases). TRBJ1-6 is classed as an ORF, of uncertain function. There are 14 residues in the CDR3. Germline V gene data show CDR1 as FNHDT and CDR2 as SITEND (reference sequence). Trimming shortened V by 6 bases and J by 5 bases, and 12 bases separated the two germline ends. CDR3 DNA, as far as it was read: TGTGCCAGCACCCGGGACACCGATAATTCGCCC. This translates into CASTRDTDNSP. The complete CDR3 protein is CASTRDTDNSPLYF.

This clone appeared a few times. The genes are named according to mouse. With the read ending 4 residues before the CDR3 end, the germline J gene is used to fill in that end. Different DNA sequences within this sample yield the same CDR3. The J gene is TRBJ2-5, the V gene TRBV5; 7 nucleotides match TRBD2. V lost 0 bases to trimming and J lost 0 bases; unmatched junction nucleotides: 3. In germline, CDR1 is LGHNA, CDR2 YNLKQL (reference sequence). This CDR3 spans 16 amino acids. CDR3: CASSQDWGFNQDTQYF. Incomplete CDR3 DNA: TGTGCCAGCAGCCAAGACTGGGGGTTTAACCAAGAC.

This clone was found a few times. Gene names refer to mouse genes. The read falls 4 residues short of the CDR3 end, and the missing part is taken from the germline J gene. V gene TRBV13-1 combines with J gene TRBJ2-3; 10 bases align to TRBD2. There are 17 residues in the CDR3. Germline-derived CDR1 and CDR2 are NSHNY and SYGAGN. Germline trimming cut 0 bases from V and 2 bases from J; bases unmatched to any gene: 6. The chain's CDR3 is CASSDAIWGGDAETLYF. The part of the CDR3 DNA that was read is TGTGCCAGCAGTGATGCAATCTGGGGGGGCGATGCAGAA.